This entry lists 9 T cell receptor beta chains sequenced from one sample in a study of T cells in Graves' hyperthyroidism and ophthalmopathy. TCR beta CDR3 region amplification was performed from RNA transcripts. The HTBI primer set was used in a first-round RT-PCR of the TCR CDR3. TCRdb recomputed calls from the multiplex PCR reads with MiXCR, one row per CDR3 protein. The repertoire holds approximately 400,000 distinct CDR3 sequences, with 15% to 18% as singletons. Sequenced material: blood. The source of these receptors is a woman aged 18-30 years with Graves' hyperthyroidism that later progressed to Graves' ophthalmopathy.

This clonotype showed up just a few times. The chain has TRBV5-4 and TRBJ2-5; 8 nucleotides align to TRBD2. Per germline, CDR1 SGHNT and CDR2 YYREEE (reference sequence). V lost 4 bases to trimming and J lost 2 bases; unmatched junction nucleotides: 7. This CDR3 is 15 amino acids long. CDR3 nucleotides: TGTGCCAGCAGCCCTTCGGGACTAGGACAAGAGACCCAGTACTTC. Its translation: CASSPSGLGQETQYF.

This clonotype was seen a few times. One end of the junction does not line up with germline, which may come from a read error. V gene TRBV7-2 combines with J gene TRBJ2-7, with D perhaps assigned TRBD1 or TRBD2 (5 bases each). Germline CDR1 reads SGHTA; CDR2 reads FQGNSA. The CDR3 sequence is 14 residues long. The CDR3 reads CASGLVGDRNEQYF. The DNA for the CDR3 is TGTGCCAGCGGCTTAGTTGGGGACCGGAACGAGCAGTACTTC.

The chain joins TRBV7-2 to TRBJ2-7; TRBD1 agrees at 8 bases. V shed 6 bases and J 2 bases; nucleotides not matched to a gene: 6. Germline V gene lookup returns CDR1 SGHTA and CDR2 FQGNSA. This CDR3 comprises 14 residues. CDR3 bases: TGTGCCAGCAGAAGGGACAGGAGACCCTACGAGCAGTACTTC. Its protein is CASRRDRRPYEQYF.

There are many counts of this clonotype. The chain combines TRBV3-1 with TRBJ2-1, with TRBD1 matching 9 bases. Germline V lookup: CDR1 LGHDT, CDR2 YNNKEL (reference sequence). The length of the CDR3 is 16 residues. Unmatched junction bases numbered 9, after V lost 4 bases and J lost 5 bases. The chain's CDR3 is CASSLLGTGRDNEQFF. CDR3 DNA: TGTGCCAGCAGCCTCCTTGGGACAGGGCGTGACAATGAGCAGTTCTTC.

The chain couples TRBV9 to TRBJ1-1, with TRBD1 matching 7 bases. This CDR3 has 13 amino acids. V gave up 4 bases and J gave up 6 bases; unmatched junction bases: 6. Germline V gives CDR1 SGDLS, CDR2 YYNGEE. In DNA, the CDR3 is TGTGCCAGCAGCCTTCGGACAGGACCTGAAGCTTTCTTT. It yields the protein CASSLRTGPEAFF.

This clonotype was recorded many times. The chain couples TRBV27 to TRBJ1-1; D call uncertain. The CDR3 is 13 residues long. CDR1 and CDR2 from the germline V gene are MNHEY and SMNVEV (reference sequence). The V and J ends lost 5 bases and 10 bases respectively, with 17 bases between them. This chain's CDR3 is CASSPGTPKGAFF. The CDR3 DNA reads TGTGCCAGCAGTCCCGGCACTCCTAAGGGAGCTTTCTTT.

The chain uses TRBV5-1 and TRBJ2-3; D is unresolved. Germline V gene data show CDR1 as SGHRS and CDR2 as YFSETQ. The CDR3 covers 15 residues. Trimming took off 3 bases at V and 1 base at J, with 12 bases between the two ends. CDR3 protein: CASSSPPVGTDTQYF. CDR3 DNA: TGCGCCAGCAGCTCCCCCCCGGTCGGCACAGATACGCAGTATTTT.

This clonotype was observed a few times. V usage is TRBV4-1 and J usage is TRBJ1-1; D gene unclear. V was clipped by 4 bases and J by 6 bases, with 21 bases between them. The CDR3 is 16 residues long. Germline assignment: CDR1 MGHRA and CDR2 YSYEKL. The CDR3 loop reads CASSPRSIAGGPEAFF. The CDR3 DNA is TGCGCCAGCAGCCCGCGGTCGATAGCGGGAGGTCCTGAAGCTTTCTTT.

This clonotype was seen a few times. The chain uses TRBV3-1 and TRBJ1-4; D gene uncertain. Trimming took 2 bases from V and 3 from J, leaving 1 base between them. CDR1 and CDR2 from the germline V gene are LGHDT and YNNKEL (reference sequence). This CDR3 region has 12 residues. The CDR3 here is CASSQPNEKLFF. The DNA of the CDR3 is TGTGCCAGCAGCCAACCTAATGAAAAACTGTTTTTT.